This TCR beta chain was observed in a study of radiotherapy plus CTLA-4 blockade in lung cancer. Sequenced by immunoSEQ multiplex PCR; TCRdb stores in-frame clones only, minus some. The sample includes 27,000 or so clones, over 70% of them seen just once. CDR1 LGHNA and CDR2 YNFKEQ come from the germline V gene. The CDR3 totals 15 residues. With V trimmed by 5 bases and J by 5 bases, 6 bases remained unmatched. Sequencing was performed on peripheral blood, taken from a patient treated with radiotherapy plus ipilimumab. The TCR comes from a human donor with non-small cell lung cancer that progressed on radiotherapy plus ipilimumab. The J gene is TRBJ1-6, the V gene TRBV4-2; 7 bases align to TRBD1. The chain's CDR3 is CASSLVTGNNSPLHF. The CDR3 DNA is TGTGCCAGCAGCTTGGTGACAGGGAATAATTCACCCCTCCACTTT.